Below are 31 T cell receptor beta chains sequenced from a single sample in a study of cytomegalovirus exposure and HLA in healthy donors. The PCR made use of 60 Vbeta and 13 Jbeta primers. Using immunoSEQ multiplex PCR, the repertoire was profiled, and TCRdb retains in-frame clones only, with some absent. The sample yields 100,000 or so clones, approximately 78% seen once. The sequenced sample was PBMCs. These receptors were obtained from a woman aged 40 to 55 in good health and CMV-seropositive.

V usage is TRBV6-1 and J usage is TRBJ1-5; D uncertain. The ends were cut back, 4 bases at V and 7 bases at J, with 8 bases in the middle. The CDR3 extends over 12 amino acids. In germline, CDR1 is MNHNS, CDR2 SASEGT. This CDR3 reads CASSVSTQPQHF. The CDR3 DNA follows: TGTGCCAGCAGTGTATCGACACAGCCCCAGCATTTT.

This chain connects TRBV25-1 to TRBJ1-2; D is undetermined. CDR3 length: 12 amino acids. Trimming shortened V by 4 bases and J by 8 bases, and 11 bases separated the two germline ends. Germline-derived CDR1 and CDR2 are MGHDK and SYGVNS. The CDR3 region has the DNA TGTGCCAGCAGTGTCTCCAGTCTCGGCTACACCTTC. Its protein product is CASSVSSLGYTF.

This clone was seen a single time. The CDR3 DNA is TGTGCCAGCAGCTTAGACAGGACCTACAATGAGCAGTTCTTC. It codes for CASSLDRTYNEQFF. The gene calls are TRBV7-6 and TRBJ2-1; D might be TRBD1 (5 bases). CDR3 length: 14 residues. V shed 1 base and J shed 2 bases, with 6 bases lying between them. Germline V gives CDR1 SGHVS, CDR2 FNYEAQ.

The rearrangement links TRBV6-5 to TRBJ2-7; 8 bases are shared with TRBD2. Per germline, CDR1 MNHEY and CDR2 SVGAGI. The junction had 7 bases not matched to a gene; V was cut back by 2 bases and J by 4 bases. This CDR3 is built from 15 residues. The CDR3 coding sequence is TGTGCCAGCAGTTACAGCGGGGGCCAGGGGTACGAGCAGTACTTC. It translates to CASSYSGGQGYEQYF.

The chain is built from TRBV5-6 and TRBJ2-1; 10 bases agree with TRBD2. V dropped 4 bases and J dropped 4; count of bases not matched to a gene: 14. Germline V gene sequence: CDR1 SGHDT, CDR2 YYEEEE. This CDR3 has 18 amino acids. The CDR3 DNA sequence: TGTGCCAGCAGCGGCGACCTAGCGGGAGTCCGGGGGTACAATGAGCAGTTCTTC. As protein: CASSGDLAGVRGYNEQFF.

This sequence joins TRBV7-6 and TRBJ2-7; TRBD1 matches at 10 bases. The CDR3 has 16 residues. Trimming cost V 1 base and J 7 bases; bases outside gene matches: 10. Germline CDR1 is SGHVS and CDR2 is FNYEAQ. The CDR3 nucleotides read TGTGCCAGCAGCTTAGGAAGCGGGACAGGGGAGAGGGAGCAGTACTTC. Translation: CASSLGSGTGEREQYF.

The chain joins TRBV11-1 to TRBJ2-5, with D tentatively TRBD1 (6 bases). The J call may be wrong; the DNA end is better matched by TRBJ2-7. The CDR3 sequence is 17 residues long. The V gene's germline CDR1 is SGHAT and CDR2 FQDESV (reference sequence). This CDR3 is CASSYTTGGQTIYEQYF. DNA of the CDR3: TGTGCCAGCAGCTACACGACGGGTGGACAGACTATCTACGAGCAGTACTTC.

In this sample, this clone turned up a few times. Its ends do not fully match the called genes, so a read error is possible. The chain recombines TRBV7-9 with TRBJ1-1; tentative D call: TRBD1 (6 bases). The CDR3 extends over 12 amino acids. Germline CDR1 is SEHNR and CDR2 is FQNEAQ (reference sequence). As DNA, the CDR3 is TGTTCCAGCAGCCCGACAGGCGCTGAAGCTTTCTTT. Amino acids: CSSSPTGAEAFF.

This clone was counted a single time. The chain employs TRBV18 and TRBJ1-1, with D perhaps matching TRBD1 (5 bases). The germline CDR1 and CDR2 sequences are KGHSH and LQKENI. Trimming took off 6 bases at V and 3 bases at J, with 17 bases between the two ends. The CDR3 consists of 15 residues. CDR3 coding DNA: TGTGCCAGCTCCCAACGGGAGGGGAGCGACACTGAAGCTTTCTTT. This translates into CASSQREGSDTEAFF.

This clone showed up just a few times. The chain employs TRBV19 and TRBJ2-7, with 8 bases lining up with TRBD1. There are 12 residues in the CDR3. Germline assignment: CDR1 LNHDA and CDR2 SQIVND (reference sequence). V shed 5 bases, J shed 5 bases, and the junction held 2 bases outside the gene matches. The chain's CDR3 is CASSWGQDEQYF. The CDR3 nucleotides are TGTGCCAGTAGTTGGGGACAGGACGAGCAGTACTTC.

The gene calls are TRBV9 and TRBJ2-1; 14 nucleotides match TRBD2. The CDR3 has 17 amino acids. Per the germline V gene, CDR1 is SGDLS and CDR2 is YYNGEE. With V trimmed by 4 bases and J by 4 bases, 7 bases remained unmatched. The CDR3, as DNA: TGTGCCAGCAGCCCCGGGACTAGCGGGGGTCTTTACAATGAGCAGTTCTTC. This encodes CASSPGTSGGLYNEQFF.

The CDR3 loop is CASKGSGSTDTQYF. CDR3 nucleotides: TGTGCCAGCAAAGGGAGCGGGAGCACAGATACGCAGTATTTT. V is TRBV11-3 and J is TRBJ2-3, with a weak D call TRBD2 (6 bases). The CDR3 covers 14 residues. V was clipped by 7 bases and J by 0 bases, with 11 bases between them. CDR1 is SGHNT, CDR2 YENEEA, per germline.

This clone qualifies as medium-sized. The chain carries TRBV27 and TRBJ2-7; possibly TRBD2 for D (6 bases). Germline CDR1 is MNHEY and CDR2 is SMNVEV (reference sequence). The V end was cut by 6 bases, the J end by 5 bases, with 20 bases between. The CDR3 contains 15 residues. The CDR3 region is CASSLALTGGDEQYF. The CDR3 coding sequence is TGTGCCAGCAGCTTGGCCCTTACAGGCGGGGACGAGCAGTACTTC.

The chain has TRBV6-4 and TRBJ2-1; 7 nucleotides line up with TRBD2. V lost 2 bases, J lost 5 bases, and 0 bases stayed unmatched. Germline-derived CDR1 and CDR2 are MRHNA and SNTAGT. The CDR3 extends over 13 amino acids. The CDR3 coding sequence is TGTGCCAGCAGTGACGGGACTAACAATGAGCAGTTCTTC. Translation gives CASSDGTNNEQFF.

This chain uses TRBV7-9 with TRBJ1-2, with D possibly being TRBD1 (6 bases). Germline values: CDR1 SEHNR, CDR2 FQNEAQ (reference sequence). This CDR3 has 13 amino acids. The V gene lost 8 bases and the J gene lost 1 base, with 11 bases spanning the gap. CDR3: CASSGTSNYGYTF. CDR3 DNA sequence: TGTGCCAGCTCCGGGACAAGTAACTATGGCTACACCTTC.

The chain combines TRBV19 with TRBJ2-1; 13 positions agree with TRBD2. The junction had 3 bases not matched to a gene; V was cut back by 5 bases and J by 5 bases. Looked up from germline, CDR1 is LNHDA and CDR2 is SQIVND (reference sequence). The CDR3 is made up of 15 amino acids. CDR3 protein: CASSGTSGTHNEQFF. The CDR3 bases are TGTGCCAGTAGTGGGACTAGCGGGACTCACAATGAGCAGTTCTTC.

This clone has just a few counts. The chain couples TRBV19 to TRBJ2-1, with 13 bases matching TRBD2. The CDR3 spans 15 residues. V was pared by 9 bases and J by 6 bases, with 8 bases of the junction left unmatched. CDR1 and CDR2 from the germline V gene are LNHDA and SQIVND (reference sequence). The CDR3 loop is CASHQGLAGTNEQFF. The CDR3 region has the DNA TGTGCCAGCCACCAGGGACTAGCGGGAACCAATGAGCAGTTCTTC. Supplemented by reference TRBV19 and TRBJ2-1, the full variable domain reads DGGITQSPKYLFRKEGQNVTLSCEQNLNHDAMYWYRQDPGQGLRLIYYSQIVNDFQKGDIAEGYSVSREKKESFPLTVTSAQKNPTAFYLCASHQGLAGTNEQFFGPGTRLTVL.

The chain employs TRBV5-1 and TRBJ1-2, with 9 bases that match TRBD1. Looked up from germline, CDR1 is SGHRS and CDR2 is YFSETQ. The CDR3 has 14 amino acids. Trimming at V came to 3 bases and at J to 3 bases, leaving 3 bases not matched to a gene. The chain's CDR3 is CASSSGQGHYGYTF. As DNA, the CDR3 is TGCGCCAGCAGCTCGGGACAGGGCCACTATGGCTACACCTTC.

CDR3 loop: CTSSPYLQTNTEAFF. DNA for the CDR3: TGCACCAGCAGCCCCTACCTGCAGACTAACACTGAAGCTTTCTTT. The chain couples TRBV1 to TRBJ1-1. TRBV1 constitutes a pseudogene. This CDR3 is built from 15 residues.

This sequence joins TRBV27 and TRBJ2-7; no clear D gene. The V and J ends lost 5 bases and 5 bases respectively, with 13 bases between them. This CDR3 is 13 amino acids long. Looked up from germline, CDR1 is MNHEY and CDR2 is SMNVEV (reference sequence). CDR3 nucleotide sequence: TGTGCCAGCAGTCCGACATCCTTCCACGAGCAGTACTTC. Its translation: CASSPTSFHEQYF.

The rearrangement joins TRBV28 to TRBJ1-6, with 9 bases matching TRBD1. J gave up 7 bases and V 5 bases, and 9 bases lay outside the gene matches. The CDR3 sequence is 16 residues long. The V gene's germline CDR1 is MDHEN and CDR2 SYDVKM. This CDR3 reads CASSLRTGVENSPLHF. CDR3 DNA sequence: TGTGCCAGCAGTCTCCGGACAGGGGTCGAAAATTCACCCCTCCACTTT. Full variable domain (remainder filled in from reference TRBV28 and TRBJ1-6): DVKVTQSSRYLVKRTGEKVFLECVQDMDHENMFWYRQDPGLGLRLIYFSYDVKMKEKGDIPEGYSVSREKKERFSLILESASTNQTSMYLCASSLRTGVENSPLHFGNGTRLTVT.

The chain joins TRBV29-1 to TRBJ2-7, with 8 bases that match TRBD1. V was pared by 4 bases and J by 3 bases, with 8 bases of the junction left unmatched. There are 14 residues in the CDR3. Germline assignment: CDR1 SQVTM and CDR2 ANQGSEA. The CDR3 nucleotides are TGCAGCGTTGTCTTTCCGGACAGGGTCTACGAGCAGTACTTC. It translates to CSVVFPDRVYEQYF.

The rearrangement joins TRBV7-9 to TRBJ2-1; D is possibly TRBD2 (6 bases). The CDR3 runs 16 residues. Trimming pared 5 bases from V and 4 bases from J, leaving 18 bases between. The germline gives CDR1 SEHNR, CDR2 FQNEAQ (reference sequence). The CDR3 sequence is CASSQRVASDYNEQFF. In DNA form, the CDR3 reads TGTGCCAGCAGCCAAAGGGTGGCTAGCGATTACAATGAGCAGTTCTTC.

V and J are TRBV11-2 and TRBJ1-4; D gene uncertain. This CDR3 is built from 13 residues. V lost 1 base and J 8 bases, leaving 8 bases between the germline ends. Germline lookup yields CDR1 SGHAT and CDR2 FQNNGV. The CDR3 coding sequence is TGTGCCAGCAGCTTAGTTGCGGGGGAAAAACTGTTTTTT. This encodes CASSLVAGEKLFF.

This clone was counted only a few times. This chain connects TRBV4-3 to TRBJ2-1; 8 nucleotides line up with TRBD2. Germline-derived CDR1 and CDR2 are LGHNA and YSLEER. Trimming removed 2 bases from V and 1 base from J; junction bases left unmatched: 7. This CDR3 comprises 17 residues. Here the CDR3 DNA reads TGCGCCAGCAGCCAAACAGAGCGGGAGTGGTCCTACAATGAGCAGTTCTTC. Translated, it gives CASSQTEREWSYNEQFF.

The chain recombines TRBV2 with TRBJ2-5; D is perhaps TRBD1 (6 bases). Looked up from germline, CDR1 is SNHLY and CDR2 is FYNNEI. The V gene lost 10 bases and the J gene lost 4 bases, with 16 bases spanning the gap. This CDR3 contains 13 residues. The chain's CDR3 is CATTGMRAETQYF. In nucleotides, the CDR3 is TGTGCCACCACAGGGATGAGAGCAGAGACCCAGTACTTC.

The rearrangement uses TRBV15 and TRBJ2-3; D is possibly TRBD1 (5 bases). Trimming took off 0 bases at V and 8 bases at J, with 18 bases between the two ends. The CDR3 length is 16 residues. Germline loops: CDR1 LNHNV, CDR2 YYDKDF (reference sequence). In DNA form, the CDR3 reads TGTGCCACCAGCAGAGAGGGGCTAGTCATCGGATCTACGCAGTATTTT. This gives the protein CATSREGLVIGSTQYF.

This clone appeared a few times. The CDR3, as DNA: TGTGCCAGCAGTGAAGAAGGCGGGGCTGGGGCCAACGTCCTGACTTTC. As protein: CASSEEGGAGANVLTF. The genes are TRBV6-1 and TRBJ2-6; D is possibly TRBD2 (6 bases). V was pared by 1 base and J by 2 bases, with 9 bases between. The CDR3 has 16 residues. The germline V gene has CDR1 MNHNS and CDR2 SASEGT.

This rearrangement joins TRBV7-9 to TRBJ2-1; D possibly corresponds to TRBD2 (5 bases). V lost 1 base to trimming and J lost 6 bases, with 13 bases between them. The CDR3 is made up of 15 amino acids. Germline CDR1 SEHNR, CDR2 FQNEAQ (reference sequence). CDR3 sequence: CASSLGEFGRNEQFF. CDR3 bases: TGTGCCAGCAGCTTAGGGGAGTTCGGGCGCAATGAGCAGTTCTTC.

The V call is TRBV11-1, the J call TRBJ2-7; perhaps TRBD2 as D (6 bases). Germline CDR1 is SGHAT and CDR2 is FQDESV (reference sequence). Trimming removed 3 bases from V and 1 base from J, with 13 bases in between. The CDR3 spans 15 residues. The CDR3 loop reads CASSFGLAKSYEQYF. CDR3 nucleotide sequence: TGTGCCAGCAGCTTTGGGCTAGCGAAATCCTACGAGCAGTACTTC.

The V gene is TRBV28, the J gene TRBJ2-7; the D is unclear. The germline gives CDR1 MDHEN, CDR2 SYDVKM. The V end was cut by 2 bases, the J end by 2 bases, with 7 bases between. The CDR3 is made up of 13 amino acids. The CDR3, as DNA: TGTGCCAGCAGTTTAGCAGTTCCCTACGAGCAGTACTTC. Its translation: CASSLAVPYEQYF. Complete variable domain (other parts from reference TRBV28 and TRBJ2-7): DVKVTQSSRYLVKRTGEKVFLECVQDMDHENMFWYRQDPGLGLRLIYFSYDVKMKEKGDIPEGYSVSREKKERFSLILESASTNQTSMYLCASSLAVPYEQYFGPGTRLTVT.